Shown below are 2 T cell receptor beta chains from a single sample sequenced in a study of cytomegalovirus exposure and HLA in healthy donors. Profiled with immunoSEQ multiplex PCR; TCRdb holds only in-frame clones, not every one. The repertoire has around 200,000 clones, almost 90% of them found once; the top ten carry about 3%. The specimen sequenced was PBMCs. The source is a woman under 30 in good health and CMV-seronegative.

J is TRBJ1-5 and V is TRBV15; TRBD1 matches 7 bases. There are 17 residues in the CDR3. Germline CDR1 reads LNHNV; CDR2 reads YYDKDF (reference sequence). The trim removed 0 bases at V and 6 bases at J, leaving 11 bases unmatched. The CDR3 sequence is CATSREYGTVMGQPQHF. The CDR3 DNA sequence: TGTGCCACCAGCAGAGAATACGGGACAGTGATGGGTCAGCCCCAGCATTTT.

The chain combines TRBV19 with TRBJ1-1; D remains unclear. V lost 4 bases and J 4 bases, leaving 10 bases between the germline ends. This CDR3 spans 13 amino acids. Looked up from germline, CDR1 is LNHDA and CDR2 is SQIVND (reference sequence). CDR3 DNA sequence: TGTGCCAGTAGTAGGGGAGGGTTCACTGAAGCTTTCTTT. This codes for CASSRGGFTEAFF. Filled out from reference TRBV19 and TRBJ1-1, the complete variable domain reads DGGITQSPKYLFRKEGQNVTLSCEQNLNHDAMYWYRQDPGQGLRLIYYSQIVNDFQKGDIAEGYSVSREKKESFPLTVTSAQKNPTAFYLCASSRGGFTEAFFGQGTRLTVV.